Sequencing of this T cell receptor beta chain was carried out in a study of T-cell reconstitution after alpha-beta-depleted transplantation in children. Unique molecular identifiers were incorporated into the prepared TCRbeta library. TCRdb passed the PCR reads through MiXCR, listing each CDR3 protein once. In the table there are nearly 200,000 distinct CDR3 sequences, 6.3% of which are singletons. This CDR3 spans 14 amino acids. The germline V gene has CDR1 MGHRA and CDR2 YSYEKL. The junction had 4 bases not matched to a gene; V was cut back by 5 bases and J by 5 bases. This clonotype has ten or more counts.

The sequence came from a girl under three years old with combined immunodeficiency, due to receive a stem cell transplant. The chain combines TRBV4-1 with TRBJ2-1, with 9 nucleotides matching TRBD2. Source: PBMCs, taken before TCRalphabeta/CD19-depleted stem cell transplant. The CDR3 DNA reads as TGCGCCAGCAGCTATCGGACTAGCGACAATGAGCAGTTCTTC. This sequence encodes CASSYRTSDNEQFF.